The clone carrying this T cell receptor beta chain was recorded many times. CDR1 and CDR2 from the germline V gene are MRHNA and SNTAGT. This CDR3 region has 14 residues. V was pared by 3 bases and J by 10 bases, with 9 bases of the junction left unmatched. The data belong to a study of blood T cell repertoires in COVID-19. Turning to the study itself: Sites in the United States, Italy and Spain provided acute and convalescent COVID-19 samples. From T cells, B-cell-depleted T cells, or PBMCs came the material, which was cDNA or gDNA.

Original processing methods: How many nucleated cells were present was estimated from reference gene primer amplification. TCRdb keeps only in-frame clones here, not all; method: immunoSEQ multiplex PCR. That table gives V, J and clone size, and the DNA gave D and trimming. The sample carries around 63,000 clones, about 86% recorded once. Source material: peripheral blood. The receptor was isolated from a woman aged 80 or over with active or convalescent COVID-19. V and J are TRBV6-4 and TRBJ1-5; 7 nucleotides align to TRBD1. The CDR3 region is CASSEKGANYPQHF. Written as DNA, the CDR3 is TGTGCCAGCAGTGAAAAGGGGGCGAATTATCCCCAGCATTTT.